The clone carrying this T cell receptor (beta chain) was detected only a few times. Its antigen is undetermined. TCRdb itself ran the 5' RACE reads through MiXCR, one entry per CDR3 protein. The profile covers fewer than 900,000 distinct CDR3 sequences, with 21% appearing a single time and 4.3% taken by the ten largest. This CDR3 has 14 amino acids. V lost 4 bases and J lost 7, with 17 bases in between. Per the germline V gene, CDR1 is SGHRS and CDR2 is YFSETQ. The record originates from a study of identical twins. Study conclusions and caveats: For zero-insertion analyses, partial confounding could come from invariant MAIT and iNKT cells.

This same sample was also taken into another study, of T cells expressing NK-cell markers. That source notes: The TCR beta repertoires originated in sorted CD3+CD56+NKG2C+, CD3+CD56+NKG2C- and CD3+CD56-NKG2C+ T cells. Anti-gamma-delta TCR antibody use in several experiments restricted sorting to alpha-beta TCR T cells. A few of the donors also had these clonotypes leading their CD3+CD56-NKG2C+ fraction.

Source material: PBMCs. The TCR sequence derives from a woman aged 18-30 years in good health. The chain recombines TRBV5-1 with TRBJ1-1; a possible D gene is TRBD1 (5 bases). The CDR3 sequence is CASSALRGSGEAFF. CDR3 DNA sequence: TGCGCCAGCAGCGCCCTTAGGGGAAGCGGTGAAGCTTTCTTT.